These 4 T cell receptor beta chains were all obtained from the same sample, sequenced in a study of response to subunit inactivated influenza vaccine. TCRdb redid the calling of the RT-PCR reads with MiXCR, one entry per CDR3 protein. The repertoire holds some 600,000 distinct CDR3 sequences, with about 14% as singletons. The specimen was PBMCs from blood, collected around 15 days before vaccination. The receptors were sampled from a man aged 50 to 60 who received an inactivated influenza vaccine.

V is TRBV9 and J is TRBJ2-7; 8 nucleotides match TRBD2. This CDR3 contains 14 residues. V lost 4 bases to trimming and J lost 4 bases; unmatched junction nucleotides: 7. Germline values: CDR1 SGDLS, CDR2 YYNGEE. For the CDR3, the DNA is TGTGCCAGCAGCTCAACGGGACTAGGTTACGAGCAGTACTTC. Translating it yields CASSSTGLGYEQYF.

This clonotype was seen more than once but under ten times. The J gene is TRBJ2-1, the V gene TRBV7-8; 9 bases are shared with TRBD1. J gave up 5 bases and V 5 bases, and 4 bases lay outside the gene matches. There are 14 residues in the CDR3. Germline V gene sequence: CDR1 SGHVS, CDR2 FQNEAQ. In DNA form, the CDR3 reads TGTGCCAGCAGCACAGGGGGCGCGCACAATGAGCAGTTCTTC. Translated, it gives CASSTGGAHNEQFF.

The rearrangement links TRBV29-1 to TRBJ1-2, with unresolved D. V lost 3 bases, J lost 9 bases, and 11 bases lay in between. Germline CDR1 is SQVTM and CDR2 is ANQGSEA. This CDR3 is built from 11 residues. DNA of the CDR3: TGCAGCGTTGAGGTTACCGGCAGCTACACCTTC. It codes for CSVEVTGSYTF. The variable domain in full, completed from reference TRBV29-1 and TRBJ1-2, reads SAVISQKPSRDICQRGTSLTIQCQVDSQVTMMFWYRQQPGQSLTLIATANQGSEATYESGFVIDKFPISRPNLTFSTLTVSNMSPEDSSIYLCSVEVTGSYTFGSGTRLTVV.

This clonotype was picked up many times. This chain uses TRBV6-2 or TRBV6-3 with TRBJ1-1; D may be TRBD1 (6 bases). The CDR3 sequence is 15 residues long. Per the germline V gene, CDR1 is MNHEY and CDR2 is SVGEGT. Trimming removed 4 bases at V and 4 bases at J, with 16 bases between. CDR3 DNA: TGTGCCAGCAGTTCTCAGGGGTACACGATCACTGAAGCTTTCTTT. Its protein product is CASSSQGYTITEAFF.